The 9 T cell receptor beta chains below were found in one sample sequenced in a study of identical twins. Via MiXCR, TCRdb re-called the 5' RACE reads, giving one row per CDR3 protein. The sample carries 400,000 to 500,000 distinct CDR3 sequences, about 18% recorded once. The sequencing input was naive T cells sorted from blood. Receptors were obtained from a man in his forties or fifties in good health.

This clonotype came up a few times. The chain is built from TRBV29-1 and TRBJ2-7; 7 bases agree with TRBD1. Germline values: CDR1 SQVTM, CDR2 ANQGSEA. CDR3 length: 13 residues. V dropped 4 bases and J dropped 5; count of bases not matched to a gene: 8. CDR3 nucleotides: TGCAGCGTTGGGACAGGCCCCCGTGACGAGCAGTACTTC. Amino acids: CSVGTGPRDEQYF.

Only a few counts were recorded for this clonotype. DNA of the CDR3: TGCGCCAGCAGCTGGGGCCGCGGACAAGAGACCCAGTACTTC. Translation: CASSWGRGQETQYF. V usage is TRBV5-1 and J usage is TRBJ2-5, with a weak D call TRBD1 (5 bases). V was cut by 3 bases and J by 2 bases, with 11 bases left in between. CDR1 is SGHRS and CDR2 is YFSETQ in the germline V gene. CDR3 length equals 14 residues. The full variable domain, completed using reference TRBV5-1 and TRBJ2-5, is KAGVTQTPRYLIKTRGQQVTLSCSPISGHRSVSWYQQTPGQGLQFLFEYFSETQRNKGNFPGRFSGRQFSNSRSEMNVSTLELGDSALYLCASSWGRGQETQYFGPGTRLLVL.

This clonotype was found a few times. This chain uses TRBV7-7 with TRBJ2-3; 9 positions match TRBD2. The CDR3 loop spans 15 amino acids. The germline V gene has CDR1 SSHAT and CDR2 FNYEAQ (reference sequence). With 2 bases clipped from V and 4 bases from J, the junction kept 4 bases outside the gene matches. CDR3 sequence reads: CASSLLAGLADTQYF. DNA of the CDR3: TGTGCCAGCAGCTTACTAGCGGGATTAGCAGATACGCAGTATTTT.

The V and J genes are TRBV29-1 and TRBJ2-3, with D uncertain. This CDR3 contains 12 residues. Germline V CDR1 and CDR2: SQVTM, ANQGSEA. Trimming cost V 6 bases and J 6 bases, with 13 bases left between them. The CDR3 DNA sequence: TGCAGCGTCCGGTCCCCCGGGGATACGCAGTATTTT. This encodes CSVRSPGDTQYF.

This clonotype appeared many times. V and J are TRBV12-3 or TRBV12-4 and TRBJ1-2; 9 bases align to TRBD1. The CDR3 is 15 residues long. V was pared by 6 bases and J by 3 bases, with 8 bases of the junction left unmatched. Here the CDR3 DNA reads TGTGCCAGCAGCGTGGAGGGACAGGGACACTATGGCTACACCTTC. Amino acids: CASSVEGQGHYGYTF.

J is TRBJ2-1 and V is TRBV6-4; D not resolved. Trimming left V 6 bases short and J 0 bases short, with 12 bases between. CDR1 and CDR2 (germline): MRHNA, SNTAGT. This CDR3 spans 15 amino acids. CDR3 region: CASRSTASSYNEQFF. The CDR3 DNA follows: TGTGCCAGCAGATCGACCGCCTCCTCCTACAATGAGCAGTTCTTC.

This clonotype was detected a few times. This chain links TRBV4-3 with TRBJ2-7, with 11 nucleotides matching TRBD2. Germline assignment: CDR1 LGHNA and CDR2 YSLEER. The CDR3 runs to 17 residues. Trimming at V came to 4 bases and at J to 0 bases, leaving 8 bases not matched to a gene. The CDR3 spells CASSLGLAEGVSYEQYF. For the CDR3, the DNA is TGCGCCAGCAGCCTGGGACTAGCGGAGGGCGTCTCCTACGAGCAGTACTTC.

There are many counts of this clonotype. V gene TRBV12-3 or TRBV12-4 combines with J gene TRBJ2-3, with a tentative D call TRBD2 (7 bases). This CDR3 has 14 amino acids. Between the trimmed V and J ends, which lost 6 bases and 1 base, there was a span of 11 bases. CDR3: CASSRGAGTDTQYF. The CDR3 nucleotides are TGTGCCAGCAGCCGGGGGGCCGGCACAGATACGCAGTATTTT.

This clonotype has a count of ten or more. The J gene is TRBJ2-3, the V gene TRBV5-1; no definite D call. Germline V gene data show CDR1 as SGHRS and CDR2 as YFSETQ. This CDR3 spans 15 amino acids. V was cut by 2 bases and J by 2 bases, with 12 bases left in between. Here the CDR3 reads CASSFISSSTDTQYF. CDR3 DNA: TGCGCCAGCAGCTTTATCAGCAGTTCCACAGATACGCAGTATTTT.